This T cell receptor (beta chain) was found in a study of cytomegalovirus exposure and HLA in healthy donors. V was shortened by 9 bases and J by 4 bases, with 21 bases between the two germline ends. This CDR3 region has 16 residues. Per germline, CDR1 SNHLY and CDR2 FYNNEI. The PCR was carried out with 60 Vbeta primers and 13 Jbeta primers. TCRdb's table, derived via immunoSEQ multiplex PCR, lists solely in-frame clones and lacks some. The sample carries 100,000 to 150,000 clones, roughly 68% recorded once. Source material: PBMCs. The sequence was obtained from a woman aged 45-65 years in good health and CMV-seropositive. The V and J genes are TRBV2 and TRBJ1-4, with D unclear. The DNA for the CDR3 is TGTGCCAGTTCCGGGTGGAGCCTGCTCCATAATGAAAAACTGTTTTTT. Translated, it gives CASSGWSLLHNEKLFF.